This is a list of T cell receptor beta chains from one sample in a study of shared clonotypes between healthy human individuals. TCRdb's copy holds only in-frame clones and misses some; the assay was immunoSEQ multiplex PCR. The sample lists approximately 1.9 million clones, roughly 93% occurring once. Sequencing was done on a sample of naive CD8+ T cells from PBMCs. The receptors come from a man aged 18 to 30 in good health. Some clones in this sample may be carry-over from other donors' samples. Each CDR3 is given with its conserved first and last residue. The D gene is left open where the match is weak. Not every row has a clone size; where given, it reads once, few, many or a size class.

clone size	V gene	D gene	J gene	CDR3 protein	CDR3 DNA
-	TRBV14	-	TRBJ2-7	CASSQDRASYF	TGTGCCAGCAGCCAAGACAGGGCTTCTTACTTC
-	TRBV11-1	TRBD1	TRBJ2-7	CASSSPYRDRTDEQYF	TGTGCCAGCAGCTCCCCTTACCGGGACAGGACGGACGAGCAGTACTTC
-	TRBV28	TRBD1	TRBJ2-1	CASSSPGTAHNEQFF	TGTGCCAGCAGTTCACCCGGGACAGCGCACAATGAGCAGTTCTTC
-	TRBV7-9	-	TRBJ2-3	CASKGVDTQYF	TGTGCCAGCAAAGGGGTGGATACGCAGTATTTT
-	TRBV11-2	-	TRBJ2-7	CASSGIWVNPYEQYF	TGTGCCAGCAGCGGGATTTGGGTAAACCCCTACGAGCAGTACTTC
-	TRBV4-3	TRBD1	TRBJ2-3	CASSQLRGFRTDTQYF	TGCGCCAGCAGCCAACTCAGGGGGTTTCGCACAGATACGCAGTATTTT
-	TRBV18	TRBD2	TRBJ2-1	CASSPGSGRWERYNEQFF	TGTGCCAGCTCCCCGGGTAGCGGGAGATGGGAAAGGTACAATGAGCAGTTCTTC
-	TRBV27	-	TRBJ2-6	CASSPTQNGANVLTF	TGTGCCAGCAGTCCGACCCAAAACGGGGCCAACGTCCTGACTTTC
-	TRBV27	TRBD1	TRBJ1-1	CASSPSAGQQNTEAFF	TGTGCCAGCAGTCCGAGCGCGGGACAGCAGAACACTGAAGCTTTCTTT
once	TRBV27	-	TRBJ2-7	CASSFSGSGYEQYF	TGTGCCAGCAGTTTCTCAGGGAGCGGGTACGAGCAGTACTTC
-	TRBV4-3	TRBD2	TRBJ2-1	CASSHGGLAGGNEQFF	TGCGCCAGCAGCCATGGAGGACTAGCGGGAGGCAATGAGCAGTTCTTC
-	TRBV15	TRBD2	TRBJ2-1	CATSSEREGYNEQFF	TGTGCCACCAGCAGCGAGCGGGAGGGATACAATGAGCAGTTCTTC
-	TRBV28	-	TRBJ1-1	CASSSTGTPNTEAFF	TGTGCCAGCAGTTCGACCGGGACACCAAACACTGAAGCTTTCTTT
once	TRBV5-1	TRBD1	TRBJ2-7	CASSLNRDRTYEQYF	TGCGCCAGCAGCTTGAATAGGGACAGAACCTACGAGCAGTACTTC
-	TRBV27	-	TRBJ1-1	CASSPFMRQAGRDTEAFF	TGTGCCAGCAGTCCCTTCATGCGACAGGCCGGGCGGGACACTGAAGCTTTCTTT
-	TRBV6-6	-	TRBJ1-6	CASSYDSKRPSPLHF	TGTGCCAGCAGTTACGACAGCAAGCGGCCTTCACCCCTCCACTTT
-	TRBV5-4	TRBD1	TRBJ2-7	CASSVPGQGNYEQYF	TGTGCCAGCAGCGTTCCGGGACAGGGAAACTACGAGCAGTACTTC
-	TRBV4-2	TRBD1	TRBJ2-7	CASSQVSQGVNEQYF	TGTGCCAGCAGCCAAGTTAGCCAGGGGGTCAACGAGCAGTACTTC
-	TRBV6-5	-	TRBJ2-2	CASSYSIGVTGELFF	TGTGCCAGCAGTTACTCGATAGGAGTTACCGGGGAGCTGTTTTTT
-	TRBV5-6	-	TRBJ2-7	CASSLVRTGLPYEQYF	TGTGCCAGCAGCTTGGTGAGAACTGGACTGCCCTACGAGCAGTACTTC
-	TRBV7-2	TRBD1	TRBJ1-1	CASSLDARGLTEAFF	TGTGCCAGCAGCTTAGACGCCAGGGGGCTTACTGAAGCTTTCTTT
-	TRBV28	-	TRBJ2-2	CASSFDRGGELFF	TGTGCCAGCAGTTTCGACAGAGGCGGGGAGCTGTTTTTT
-	TRBV2	-	TRBJ2-3	CASSDSGGSTDTQYF	TGTGCCAGCAGTGATAGCGGAGGTTCCACAGATACGCAGTATTTT
-	TRBV28	-	TRBJ1-5	CASSFPQTVEPQHF	TGTGCCAGCAGTTTTCCACAGACTGTAGAGCCCCAGCATTTT
-	TRBV29-1	TRBD1	TRBJ1-2	CSATENRGRGSYGYTF	TGCAGCGCCACCGAAAACAGGGGGCGCGGGAGCTATGGCTACACCTTC
-	TRBV9	TRBD1	TRBJ2-1	CASSDRGNYNEQFF	TGTGCCAGCAGCGACAGGGGGAACTACAATGAGCAGTTCTTC
-	TRBV29-1	-	TRBJ1-2	CSVRVNYGYTF	TGCAGCGTGCGGGTGAACTATGGCTACACCTTC
-	TRBV5-5	-	TRBJ1-3	CASSSDPHREAYAGNTIYF	TGTGCCAGCAGCTCGGACCCGCACAGGGAAGCGTACGCTGGAAACACCATATATTTT
once	TRBV9	-	TRBJ1-3	CASSASRTALPSGNTIYF	TGTGCCAGCAGCGCGAGTCGGACTGCCCTACCGTCTGGAAACACCATATATTTT
-	TRBV28	-	TRBJ1-2	CASTQTVGGNYGYTF	TGTGCCAGCACCCAAACAGTTGGGGGTAACTATGGCTACACCTTC
-	TRBV11-2	-	TRBJ2-5	CASSLDPTAQETQYF	TGTGCCAGCAGCTTAGATCCGACAGCCCAAGAGACCCAGTACTTC
-	TRBV21-1	-	TRBJ1-3	CASSKGVSRNTIYF	TGTGCCAGCAGCAAAGGGGTCAGCAGAAACACCATATATTTT
once	TRBV7-9	-	TRBJ2-6	CASSLGVDEGISGANVLTF	TGTGCCAGCAGCTTAGGAGTCGACGAGGGTATCTCTGGGGCCAACGTCCTGACTTTC
-	TRBV19	-	TRBJ2-2	CASSWGPRNAGELFF	TGTGCCAGTAGTTGGGGGCCGAGGAACGCCGGGGAGCTGTTTTTT
-	TRBV9	-	TRBJ2-2	CASSGLGTGELFF	TGTGCCAGCAGCGGTCTGGGTACCGGGGAGCTGTTTTTT
-	TRBV29-1	-	TRBJ2-1	CSVEGAQESYNEQFF	TGCAGCGTTGAAGGGGCGCAGGAATCCTACAATGAGCAGTTCTTC
-	TRBV7-8	-	TRBJ2-7	CASSLGGVTYEQYF	TGTGCCAGCAGCTTAGGTGGGGTGACCTACGAGCAGTACTTC
once	TRBV28	TRBD1	TRBJ2-7	CASIRQGFAYEQYF	TGTGCCAGCATTCGACAGGGGTTCGCCTACGAGCAGTACTTC
-	TRBV27	-	TRBJ2-7	CASSLTIFNEQYF	TGTGCCAGCAGCCTGACTATCTTTAACGAGCAGTACTTC
-	TRBV9	TRBD1	TRBJ2-7	CASSAGQLNYEQYF	TGTGCCAGCAGCGCGGGACAGCTCAACTACGAGCAGTACTTC
-	TRBV27	-	TRBJ2-5	CASSRTWGVQETQYF	TGTGCCAGCAGTAGGACATGGGGAGTTCAAGAGACCCAGTACTTC
-	TRBV6-5	-	TRBJ1-2	CASSEIRTAYGYTF	TGTGCCAGCAGCGAGATACGGACAGCCTATGGCTACACCTTC
-	TRBV15	TRBD2	TRBJ2-5	CATSTSGSETQYF	TGTGCCACCAGCACTAGCGGGAGTGAGACCCAGTACTTC
-	TRBV27	-	TRBJ2-1	CASSPRQRSSLNEQFF	TGTGCCAGCAGTCCACGCCAGCGATCATCTTTGAATGAGCAGTTCTTC
-	TRBV4-3	-	TRBJ2-1	CASSHPWGPRADEQFF	TGCGCCAGCAGCCACCCATGGGGTCCCAGGGCGGATGAGCAGTTCTTC